This TCR beta chain was obtained from a study of T cells in Graves' hyperthyroidism and ophthalmopathy. Study-level points and caveats: Clonotypes that were expanded in thyroid above 0.001 mostly appeared in blood too. With a median lead of approximately 6.4 months before onset, the model predicted ophthalmopathy.

A note on this clonotype: Its specificity is not known.

Trimming stripped 0 bases from V and 0 bases from J, with 8 bases between. The germline V gene encodes CDR1 DFQATT and CDR2 SNEGSKA (reference sequence). The CDR3 extends over 15 amino acids. What was amplified from RNA transcripts were TCR beta CDR3 regions. A set of HTBI primers served as the primers for a first-round RT-PCR of the TCR CDR3. TCRdb reprocessed the multiplex PCR reads with MiXCR, giving one entry per CDR3 protein. The sample records fewer than 750,000 distinct CDR3 sequences, 14% being singletons. Clinical Activity Scores of at least 3, NOSPECS grades of at least 4 and durations under 3 months characterized ophthalmopathy patients.

The chain has TRBV20-1 and TRBJ2-2; D remains unclear. The TCR originated in a woman aged 45 to 65 with Graves' ophthalmopathy. The sequencing sample was made of blood. CDR3 bases: TGCAGTGCTAGAGACCCCTCGGCGAACACCGGGGAGCTGTTTTTT. This translates into CSARDPSANTGELFF.